What follows are 31 T cell receptor beta chains derived from one specimen sequenced in a study of T-cell memory formation after mild COVID-19. TCRdb independently ran MiXCR on the 5' RACE reads; one entry per CDR3 protein. The sample lists 450,000 or so distinct CDR3 sequences; around 20% were seen once. The sequencing input was PBMCs or a T cell subset sorted from them (not recorded which). Receptors were obtained from an adult woman who had mild COVID-19 (a few samples of this study predate the infection). Cell type and time point are not known.

This clonotype was seen many times. The chain uses TRBV18 and TRBJ1-4; a possible D gene is TRBD1 (6 bases). V dropped 2 bases and J dropped 13 bases, with 17 bases sitting between them. The germline V gene encodes CDR1 KGHSH and CDR2 LQKENI. The CDR3 extends over 14 amino acids. CDR3 DNA sequence: TGTGCCAGCTCACCAGGGCCAACCTCGGGGGCACTGTTTTTT. Encoded protein: CASSPGPTSGALFF.

The rearrangement links TRBV12-3 or TRBV12-4 to TRBJ2-3; no firm D call. The CDR3 runs 13 residues. The germline V and J ends were trimmed by 7 bases and 2 bases, with 10 bases remaining between them. The CDR3 reads CASTRSNTDTQYF. CDR3 DNA: TGTGCCAGCACAAGGTCCAACACAGATACGCAGTATTTT.

The genes are TRBV7-3 and TRBJ2-3; a possible D gene is TRBD1 (6 bases). Trimming took 4 bases from V and 2 from J, leaving 10 bases between them. There are 14 residues in the CDR3. Germline assignment: CDR1 SGHTA and CDR2 FQGTGA. This chain's CDR3 is CASSSGQPTDTQYF. In DNA form, the CDR3 reads TGTGCCAGCAGCTCCGGACAGCCCACAGATACGCAGTATTTT.

This clonotype was found a few times. V is TRBV5-5 and J is TRBJ2-2; 14 bases fit TRBD2. Looked up from germline, CDR1 is SGHKS and CDR2 is YYEKEE (reference sequence). This CDR3 contains 18 residues. With V trimmed by 4 bases and J by 0 bases, 5 bases remained unmatched. The CDR3 coding sequence is TGTGCCAGCAGCGGAACGGGACTAGCGGGAGCGAACACCGGGGAGCTGTTTTTT. Translated: CASSGTGLAGANTGELFF.

The chain links TRBV24-1 to TRBJ2-1; 10 nucleotides match TRBD2. The germline V gene encodes CDR1 KGHDR and CDR2 SFDVKD. J gave up 4 bases and V 6 bases, and 8 bases lay outside the gene matches. The CDR3 has 16 amino acids. CDR3 region: CATSPGASGSYNEQFF. Here the CDR3 DNA reads TGTGCCACCAGTCCCGGTGCTAGCGGGAGTTACAATGAGCAGTTCTTC.

The chain employs TRBV28 and TRBJ2-7; D might be TRBD1 or TRBD2, each matching 7 bases. CDR1 MDHEN and CDR2 SYDVKM come from the germline V gene. With 2 bases removed from V and 7 bases from J, the gap between germline ends came to 15 bases. There are 14 residues in the CDR3. The CDR3 is CASSLGGTAGEQYF. The DNA for the CDR3 is TGTGCCAGCAGTTTAGGCGGGACAGCGGGGGAGCAGTACTTC.

This clonotype showed up just a few times. V usage is TRBV20-1 and J usage is TRBJ1-1, with D unresolved. Trimming cost V 6 bases and J 1 base, with 9 bases left between them. This CDR3 has 12 amino acids. Per germline, CDR1 DFQATT and CDR2 SNEGSKA (reference sequence). For the CDR3, the DNA is TGCAGTGCCCAAGCGAGGAACACTGAAGCTTTCTTT. Amino acids: CSAQARNTEAFF.

The table lists this clonotype with a few counts. The CDR3 protein is CASSWDTEAFF. The CDR3 DNA follows: TGTGCCAGCAGCTGGGACACTGAAGCTTTCTTT. The chain is built from TRBV7-9 and TRBJ1-1; no clear D gene. Deletions cut 4 bases from V and 3 bases from J, with 3 bases between. The CDR3 sequence is 11 residues long. From germline, CDR1 is SEHNR and CDR2 FQNEAQ (reference sequence). Supplemented by reference TRBV7-9 and TRBJ1-1, the full variable domain reads DTGVSQNPRHKITKRGQNVTFRCDPISEHNRLYWYRQTLGQGPEFLTYFQNEAQLEKSRLLSDRFSAERPKGSFSTLEIQRTEQGDSAMYLCASSWDTEAFFGQGTRLTVV.

This clonotype appeared a few times. This sequence joins TRBV11-2 and TRBJ2-7, with 11 bases that match TRBD1. Germline-derived CDR1 and CDR2 are SGHAT and FQNNGV. The CDR3 is made up of 16 amino acids. J gave up 3 bases and V 1 base, and 5 bases lay outside the gene matches. The DNA of the CDR3 is TGTGCCAGCAGCTTAGGATGGGACAGGGGGATCTACGAGCAGTACTTC. Translating gives CASSLGWDRGIYEQYF.

A few counts support this clonotype. In DNA, the CDR3 is TGTGCCAGCAACGGGGGACAGGGGCCGAGGAGTACTGAAGCTTTCTTT. It translates to CASNGGQGPRSTEAFF. This chain joins TRBV12-3 or TRBV12-4 and TRBJ1-1; 10 bases match TRBD1. The CDR3 length is 16 residues. With V trimmed by 7 bases and J by 5 bases, 13 bases remained unmatched.

The sample holds many counts of this clonotype. V gene TRBV11-1 combines with J gene TRBJ1-1, with D possibly matching TRBD1 (5 bases). Per germline, CDR1 SGHAT and CDR2 FQDESV (reference sequence). Trimming removed 3 bases from V and 1 base from J, with 6 bases in between. This CDR3 is 13 amino acids long. In DNA form, the CDR3 reads TGTGCCAGCAGCTTGACAGCGAACACTGAAGCTTTCTTT. Residues: CASSLTANTEAFF.

The J gene is TRBJ2-5, the V gene TRBV9; 9 bases are a match to TRBD1. Germline V lookup: CDR1 SGDLS, CDR2 YYNGEE. The length of the CDR3 is 14 residues. The junction had 4 bases not matched to a gene; V was cut back by 4 bases and J by 3 bases. CDR3 sequence reads: CASSLQGAEETQYF. CDR3 DNA: TGTGCCAGCAGCTTACAGGGGGCTGAAGAGACCCAGTACTTC.

This clonotype was counted ten times or more. The genes are TRBV7-9 and TRBJ2-7, with D perhaps TRBD1 (6 bases). The CDR3 consists of 11 residues. CDR1 is SEHNR and CDR2 is FQNEAQ in the germline V gene (reference sequence). V was trimmed by 6 bases and J by 3 bases, leaving 6 bases between them. In DNA form, the CDR3 reads TGTGCCAGCAGAGGGGGCTACGAGCAGTACTTC. Amino acids: CASRGGYEQYF. The full variable domain, rest sourced from reference TRBV7-9 and TRBJ2-7, is DTGVSQNPRHKITKRGQNVTFRCDPISEHNRLYWYRQTLGQGPEFLTYFQNEAQLEKSRLLSDRFSAERPKGSFSTLEIQRTEQGDSAMYLCASRGGYEQYFGPGTRLTVT.

The genes are TRBV3-1 and TRBJ1-2, with D unclear. The CDR3 totals 14 residues. The V gene's germline CDR1 is LGHDT and CDR2 YNNKEL (reference sequence). V lost 0 bases and J lost 6, with 11 bases in between. CDR3 bases: TGTGCCAGCAGCCAAGATAGGACCGCCGATGGCTACACCTTC. Residues: CASSQDRTADGYTF. The full variable domain, in which reference TRBV3-1 and TRBJ1-2 provide the parts outside the CDR3, is DTAVSQTPKYLVTQMGNDKSIKCEQNLGHDTMYWYKQDSKKFLKIMFSYNNKELIINETVPNRFSPKSPDKAHLNLHINSLELGDSAVYFCASSQDRTADGYTFGSGTRLTVV.

The chain links TRBV29-1 to TRBJ2-5; D not resolved. The CDR3 covers 12 residues. The V gene's germline CDR1 is SQVTM and CDR2 ANQGSEA. Between the trimmed V and J ends, which lost 4 bases and 0 bases, there was a span of 6 bases. The CDR3 DNA is TGCAGCGTTGTCGACTACCAAGAGACCCAGTACTTC. This encodes CSVVDYQETQYF.

This clonotype was found many times. The genes are TRBV7-2 and TRBJ1-2; D unresolved. Trimming shortened V by 1 base and J by 5 bases, and 8 bases separated the two germline ends. This CDR3 spans 13 amino acids. CDR1 is SGHTA and CDR2 is FQGNSA in the germline V gene. The CDR3 coding sequence is TGTGCCAGCAGCTTAGGTTCCGTTTATGGCTACACCTTC. Translation gives CASSLGSVYGYTF.

The DNA of the CDR3 is TGTGCCAGCAGCACCGGACAGGGTTCGAACACTGAAGCTTTCTTT. Amino acids: CASSTGQGSNTEAFF. V and J are TRBV7-8 and TRBJ1-1; 8 bases match TRBD1. Trimming removed 5 bases from V and 1 base from J; junction bases left unmatched: 6. Germline V gene sequence: CDR1 SGHVS, CDR2 FQNEAQ. The CDR3 covers 15 residues.

The chain employs TRBV7-8 and TRBJ1-1, with TRBD1 matching 9 bases. Germline-derived CDR1 and CDR2 are SGHVS and FQNEAQ. Unmatched junction bases numbered 8, after V lost 5 bases and J lost 1 base. CDR3 length: 16 residues. CDR3: CASSKDRGGSNTEAFF. As DNA, the CDR3 is TGTGCCAGCAGCAAGGACAGGGGAGGTTCGAACACTGAAGCTTTCTTT.

This clonotype was seen a few times. CDR3 in amino acids: CSANGGSTDTQYF. CDR3 DNA: TGCAGTGCTAACGGCGGGAGCACAGATACGCAGTATTTT. The chain is built from TRBV20-1 and TRBJ2-3, with D perhaps TRBD2 (5 bases). The CDR3 totals 13 residues. Germline assignment: CDR1 DFQATT and CDR2 SNEGSKA (reference sequence). Trimming left V 4 bases short and J 0 bases short, with 8 bases between.

This sequence joins TRBV7-3 and TRBJ2-1; the D call may be TRBD1 or TRBD2 (5 bases each). V was clipped by 1 base and J by 7 bases, with 14 bases between them. CDR1 and CDR2 (germline): SGHTA, FQGTGA. This CDR3 contains 15 residues. CDR3 sequence: CASSLKSGPVNEQFF. Here the CDR3 DNA reads TGTGCCAGCAGCTTAAAGTCGGGACCGGTAAATGAGCAGTTCTTC.

This clonotype was counted a few times. The rearrangement links TRBV4-1 to TRBJ2-7; tentative D call: TRBD1 (6 bases). The CDR3 totals 16 residues. The germline V gene encodes CDR1 MGHRA and CDR2 YSYEKL. The V end was cut by 3 bases, the J end by 9 bases, with 24 bases between. This CDR3 is CASSHQLSGTSVGQYF. The CDR3 DNA follows: TGCGCCAGCAGCCACCAACTCTCCGGGACATCTGTCGGGCAGTACTTC.

This clonotype has more than one count but fewer than ten. The genes are TRBV4-2 and TRBJ1-2, with D unresolved. The CDR3 covers 14 residues. CDR1 is LGHNA, CDR2 YNFKEQ, per germline. Trimming pared 0 bases from V and 8 bases from J, leaving 13 bases between. The CDR3 spells CASSQEVTEGGYTF. Here the CDR3 DNA reads TGTGCCAGCAGCCAAGAAGTCACAGAGGGCGGCTACACCTTC.

The chain links TRBV4-1 to TRBJ2-1, with D possibly TRBD2 on 6 matching bases. V lost 0 bases, J lost 4 bases, and 13 bases lay in between. CDR3 length: 16 residues. Germline V gene data show CDR1 as MGHRA and CDR2 as YSYEKL. The DNA for the CDR3 is TGCGCCAGCAGCCAAGAGGGACTTCTGGAATACAATGAGCAGTTCTTC. This translates into CASSQEGLLEYNEQFF.

This clonotype has just a few counts. This chain links TRBV6-2 or TRBV6-3 with TRBJ1-1; D not certain. The CDR3 loop spans 13 amino acids. In germline, CDR1 is MNHEY, CDR2 SVGEGT. With 6 bases removed from V and 10 bases from J, the gap between germline ends came to 18 bases. The CDR3 DNA is TGTGCCAGCAGCCTTAAGGACGGATGGGGAGCTTTCTTT. Amino acids: CASSLKDGWGAFF.

This clonotype came up a few times. This chain connects TRBV5-1 to TRBJ1-2, with D possibly TRBD1 on 5 matching bases. V lost 2 bases to trimming and J lost 4 bases, with 9 bases between them. CDR1 and CDR2 (germline): SGHRS, YFSETQ. This CDR3 comprises 13 residues. The CDR3 protein is CASSLGDVYGYTF. CDR3 nucleotide sequence: TGCGCCAGCAGCTTAGGGGATGTCTATGGCTACACCTTC.

The chain recombines TRBV7-9 with TRBJ2-5; possibly TRBD2 for D (6 bases). The length of the CDR3 is 14 residues. Trimming removed 4 bases from V and 6 bases from J, with 15 bases in between. CDR1 is SEHNR, CDR2 FQNEAQ, per germline (reference sequence). The CDR3: CASSSHGTPQTQYF. DNA of the CDR3: TGTGCCAGCAGCTCCCACGGGACTCCTCAGACCCAGTACTTC.

The table lists this clonotype with many counts. Here the CDR3 reads CSVQHLTSAEQYF. CDR3 nucleotides: TGCAGCGTCCAACACCTGACTAGCGCCGAGCAGTACTTC. This chain uses TRBV29-1 with TRBJ2-7; 8 bases match TRBD2. This CDR3 contains 13 residues. Germline loops: CDR1 SQVTM, CDR2 ANQGSEA. V lost 6 bases to trimming and J lost 6 bases; unmatched junction nucleotides: 10.

The sample holds many counts of this clonotype. V and J are TRBV5-1 and TRBJ2-5; D is unclear. CDR1 and CDR2 (germline): SGHRS, YFSETQ. The CDR3 has 14 residues. V was pared by 0 bases and J by 3 bases, with 9 bases between. CDR3 amino acids: CASSLVGFEETQYF. Written as DNA, the CDR3 is TGCGCCAGCAGCTTGGTTGGGTTCGAAGAGACCCAGTACTTC. The whole variable domain, filled in from reference TRBV5-1 and TRBJ2-5, reads KAGVTQTPRYLIKTRGQQVTLSCSPISGHRSVSWYQQTPGQGLQFLFEYFSETQRNKGNFPGRFSGRQFSNSRSEMNVSTLELGDSALYLCASSLVGFEETQYFGPGTRLLVL.

The rearrangement joins TRBV4-1 to TRBJ2-7, with 9 bases that match TRBD1. This CDR3 contains 15 residues. Germline values: CDR1 MGHRA, CDR2 YSYEKL. Trimming cost V 4 bases and J 3 bases; bases outside gene matches: 7. The chain's CDR3 is CASSLGDRADYEQYF. The CDR3 DNA reads TGCGCCAGCAGCCTAGGGGACAGGGCGGACTACGAGCAGTACTTC.

V usage is TRBV7-9 and J usage is TRBJ2-2; D gene uncertain. Germline-derived CDR1 and CDR2 are SEHNR and FQNEAQ (reference sequence). The V gene lost 5 bases and the J gene lost 11 bases, with 15 bases spanning the gap. The CDR3 is 13 amino acids. The CDR3 loop reads CASSDNTDSELFF. The CDR3 DNA reads as TGTGCCAGCAGCGACAATACTGACTCAGAGCTGTTTTTT.

This clonotype was seen a few times. The chain employs TRBV29-1 and TRBJ2-7; possibly TRBD2 for D (5 bases). The CDR3 spans 14 residues. V was cut by 5 bases and J by 2 bases, with 16 bases left in between. Germline V gene data show CDR1 as SQVTM and CDR2 as ANQGSEA. The CDR3 sequence: CSVTGSLGAYEQYF. The CDR3 DNA follows: TGCAGCGTTACGGGGTCTCTTGGGGCCTACGAGCAGTACTTC.